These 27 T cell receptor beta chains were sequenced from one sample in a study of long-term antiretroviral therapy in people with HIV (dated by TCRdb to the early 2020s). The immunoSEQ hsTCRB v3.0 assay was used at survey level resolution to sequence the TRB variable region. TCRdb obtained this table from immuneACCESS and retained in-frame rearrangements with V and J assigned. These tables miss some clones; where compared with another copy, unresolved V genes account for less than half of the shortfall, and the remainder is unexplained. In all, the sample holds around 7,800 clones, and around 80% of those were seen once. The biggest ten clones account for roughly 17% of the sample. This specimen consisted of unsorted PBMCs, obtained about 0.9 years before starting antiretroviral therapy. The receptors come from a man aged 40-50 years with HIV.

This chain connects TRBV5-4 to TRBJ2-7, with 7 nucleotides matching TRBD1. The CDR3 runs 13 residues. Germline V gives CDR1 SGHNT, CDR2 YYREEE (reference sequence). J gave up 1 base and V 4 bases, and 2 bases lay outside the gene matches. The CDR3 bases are TGTGCCAGCAGCAGACAGGGATCCTACGAGCAGTACTTC. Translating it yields CASSRQGSYEQYF.

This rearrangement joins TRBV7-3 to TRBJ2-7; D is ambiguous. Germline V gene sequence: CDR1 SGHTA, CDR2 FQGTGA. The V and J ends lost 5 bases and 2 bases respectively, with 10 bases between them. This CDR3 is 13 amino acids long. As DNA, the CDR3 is TGTGCCAGCAGCCCCGGGCCCCCCTACGAGCAGTACTTC. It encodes CASSPGPPYEQYF.

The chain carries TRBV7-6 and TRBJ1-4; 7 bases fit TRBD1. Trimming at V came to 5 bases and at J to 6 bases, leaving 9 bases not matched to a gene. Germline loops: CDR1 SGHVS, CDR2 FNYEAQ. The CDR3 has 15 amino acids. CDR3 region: CASSLRQGLYEKLFF. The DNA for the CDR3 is TGTGCCAGCAGCCTAAGACAGGGATTATATGAAAAACTGTTTTTT.

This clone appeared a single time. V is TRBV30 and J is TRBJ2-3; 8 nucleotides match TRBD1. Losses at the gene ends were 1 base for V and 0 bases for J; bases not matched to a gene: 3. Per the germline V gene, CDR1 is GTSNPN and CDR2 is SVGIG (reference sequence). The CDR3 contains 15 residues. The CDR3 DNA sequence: TGTGCCTGGAGTGAGACAGGGGCGAGCACAGATACGCAGTATTTT. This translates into CAWSETGASTDTQYF.

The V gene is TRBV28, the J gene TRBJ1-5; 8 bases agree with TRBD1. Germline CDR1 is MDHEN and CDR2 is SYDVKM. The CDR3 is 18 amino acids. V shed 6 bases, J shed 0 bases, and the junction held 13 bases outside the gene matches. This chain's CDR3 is CASRARDRFFYSNQPQHF. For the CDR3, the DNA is TGTGCCAGCAGAGCCCGGGACAGGTTCTTTTATAGCAATCAGCCCCAGCATTTT.

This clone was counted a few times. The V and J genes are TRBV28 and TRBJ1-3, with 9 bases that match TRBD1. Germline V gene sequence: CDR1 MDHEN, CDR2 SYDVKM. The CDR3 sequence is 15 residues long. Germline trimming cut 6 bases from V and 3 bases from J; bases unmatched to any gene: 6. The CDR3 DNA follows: TGTGCCAGCAGAAAAACAGGGGGCTTTGGAAACACCATATATTTT. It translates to CASRKTGGFGNTIYF.

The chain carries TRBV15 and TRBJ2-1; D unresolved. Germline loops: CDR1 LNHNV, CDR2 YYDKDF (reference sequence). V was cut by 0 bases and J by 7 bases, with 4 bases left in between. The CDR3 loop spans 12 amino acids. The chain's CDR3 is CATSRDTNEQFF. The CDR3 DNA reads TGTGCCACCAGCAGAGACACGAATGAGCAGTTCTTC.

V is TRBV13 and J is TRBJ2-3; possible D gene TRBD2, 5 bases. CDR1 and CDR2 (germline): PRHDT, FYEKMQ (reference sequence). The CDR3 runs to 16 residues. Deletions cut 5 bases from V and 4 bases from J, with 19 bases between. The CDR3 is CASSHASGIGPDTQYF. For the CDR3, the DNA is TGTGCCAGCAGCCACGCCTCGGGGATTGGTCCAGATACGCAGTATTTT.

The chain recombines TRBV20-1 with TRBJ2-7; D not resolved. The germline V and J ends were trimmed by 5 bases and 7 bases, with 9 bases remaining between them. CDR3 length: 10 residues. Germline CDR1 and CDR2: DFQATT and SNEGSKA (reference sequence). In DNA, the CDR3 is TGCAGTGCTGCTCTGGGGGAGCAGTACTTC. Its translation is CSAALGEQYF.

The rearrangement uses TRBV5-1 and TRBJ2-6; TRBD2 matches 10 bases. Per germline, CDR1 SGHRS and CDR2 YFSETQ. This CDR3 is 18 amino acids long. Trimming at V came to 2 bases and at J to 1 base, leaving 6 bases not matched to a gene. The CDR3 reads CASSLPGLATSGANVLTF. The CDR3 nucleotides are TGCGCCAGCAGCTTACCGGGACTAGCGACGTCTGGGGCCAACGTCCTGACTTTC. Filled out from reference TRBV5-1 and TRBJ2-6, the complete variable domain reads KAGVTQTPRYLIKTRGQQVTLSCSPISGHRSVSWYQQTPGQGLQFLFEYFSETQRNKGNFPGRFSGRQFSNSRSEMNVSTLELGDSALYLCASSLPGLATSGANVLTFGAGSRLTVL.

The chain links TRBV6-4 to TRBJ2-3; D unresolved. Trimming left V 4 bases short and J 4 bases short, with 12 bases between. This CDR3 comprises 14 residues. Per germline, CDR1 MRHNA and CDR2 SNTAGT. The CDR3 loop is CASSAGSTADTQYF. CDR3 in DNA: TGTGCCAGCAGTGCCGGGTCAACGGCAGATACGCAGTATTTT.

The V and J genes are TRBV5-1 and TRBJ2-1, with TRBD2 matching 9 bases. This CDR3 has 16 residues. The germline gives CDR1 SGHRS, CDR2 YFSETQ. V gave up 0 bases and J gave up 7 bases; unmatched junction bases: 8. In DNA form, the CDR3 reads TGCGCCAGCAGCTTGGAAACCAGCGGGGGGTGGAATGAGCAGTTCTTC. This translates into CASSLETSGGWNEQFF. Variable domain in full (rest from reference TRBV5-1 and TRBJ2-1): KAGVTQTPRYLIKTRGQQVTLSCSPISGHRSVSWYQQTPGQGLQFLFEYFSETQRNKGNFPGRFSGRQFSNSRSEMNVSTLELGDSALYLCASSLETSGGWNEQFFGPGTRLTVL.

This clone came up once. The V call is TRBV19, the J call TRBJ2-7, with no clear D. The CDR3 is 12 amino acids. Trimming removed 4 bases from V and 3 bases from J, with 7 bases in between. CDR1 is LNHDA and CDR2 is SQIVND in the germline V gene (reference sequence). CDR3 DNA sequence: TGTGCCAGTAGTAACGCCGACTACGAGCAGTACTTC. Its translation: CASSNADYEQYF.

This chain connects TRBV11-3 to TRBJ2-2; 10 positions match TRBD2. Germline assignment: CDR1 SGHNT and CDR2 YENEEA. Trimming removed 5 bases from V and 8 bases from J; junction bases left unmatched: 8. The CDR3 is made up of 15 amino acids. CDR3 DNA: TGTGCCAGCAGCAAATTTCTAGCGGGGGATGGGGAGCTGTTTTTT. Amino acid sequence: CASSKFLAGDGELFF.

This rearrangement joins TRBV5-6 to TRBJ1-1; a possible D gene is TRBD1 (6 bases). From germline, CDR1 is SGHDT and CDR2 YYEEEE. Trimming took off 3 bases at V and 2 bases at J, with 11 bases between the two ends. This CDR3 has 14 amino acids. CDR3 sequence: CASSWGTFNTEAFF. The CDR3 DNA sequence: TGTGCCAGCAGCTGGGGGACATTTAACACTGAAGCTTTCTTT.

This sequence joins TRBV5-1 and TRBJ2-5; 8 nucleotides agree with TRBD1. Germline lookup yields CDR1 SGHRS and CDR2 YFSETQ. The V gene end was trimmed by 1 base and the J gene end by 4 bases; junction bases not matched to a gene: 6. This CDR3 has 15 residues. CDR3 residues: CASSLNRGSVETQYF. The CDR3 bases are TGCGCCAGCAGCTTGAACAGGGGGTCGGTAGAGACCCAGTACTTC. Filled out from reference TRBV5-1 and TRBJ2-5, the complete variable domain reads KAGVTQTPRYLIKTRGQQVTLSCSPISGHRSVSWYQQTPGQGLQFLFEYFSETQRNKGNFPGRFSGRQFSNSRSEMNVSTLELGDSALYLCASSLNRGSVETQYFGPGTRLLVL.

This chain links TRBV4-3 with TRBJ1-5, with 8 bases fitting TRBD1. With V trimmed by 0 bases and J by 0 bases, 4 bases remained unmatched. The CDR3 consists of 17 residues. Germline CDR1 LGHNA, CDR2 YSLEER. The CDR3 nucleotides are TGCGCCAGCAGCCAAGATATTGACAGGGGTAGCAATCAGCCCCAGCATTTT. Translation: CASSQDIDRGSNQPQHF.

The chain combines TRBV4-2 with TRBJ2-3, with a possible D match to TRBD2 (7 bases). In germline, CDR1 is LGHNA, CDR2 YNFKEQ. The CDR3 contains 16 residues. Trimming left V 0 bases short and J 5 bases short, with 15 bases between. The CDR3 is CASSQERGGQEDTQYF. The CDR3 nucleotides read TGTGCCAGCAGCCAAGAGAGGGGGGGCCAGGAAGATACGCAGTATTTT.

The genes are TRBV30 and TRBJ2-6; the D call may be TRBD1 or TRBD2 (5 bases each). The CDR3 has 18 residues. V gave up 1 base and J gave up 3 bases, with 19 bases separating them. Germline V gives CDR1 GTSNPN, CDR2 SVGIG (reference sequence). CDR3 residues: CAWSEGSWGSFGANVLTF. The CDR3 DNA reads TGTGCCTGGAGTGAGGGGAGTTGGGGTAGCTTTGGGGCCAACGTCCTGACTTTC. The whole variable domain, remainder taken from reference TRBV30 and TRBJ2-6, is SQTIHQWPATLVQPVGSPLSLECTVEGTSNPNLYWYRQAAGRGLQLLFYSVGIGQISSEVPQNLSASRPQDRQFILSSKKLLLSDSGFYLCAWSEGSWGSFGANVLTFGAGSRLTVL.

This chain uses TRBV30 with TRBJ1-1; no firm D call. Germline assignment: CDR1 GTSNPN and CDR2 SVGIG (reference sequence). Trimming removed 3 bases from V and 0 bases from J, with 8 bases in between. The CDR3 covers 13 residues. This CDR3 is CAWRSILNTEAFF. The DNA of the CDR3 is TGTGCCTGGAGGTCTATTCTGAACACTGAAGCTTTCTTT.

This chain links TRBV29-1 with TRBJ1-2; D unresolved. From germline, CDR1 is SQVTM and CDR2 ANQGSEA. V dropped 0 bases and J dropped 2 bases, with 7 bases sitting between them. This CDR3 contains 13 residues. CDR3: CSVEEAGNYGYTF. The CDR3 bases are TGCAGCGTTGAAGAGGCGGGCAACTATGGCTACACCTTC.

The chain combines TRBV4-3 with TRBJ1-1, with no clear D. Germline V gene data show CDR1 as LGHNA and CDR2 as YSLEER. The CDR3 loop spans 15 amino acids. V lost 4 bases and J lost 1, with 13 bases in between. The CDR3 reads CASSLTRWGNTEAFF. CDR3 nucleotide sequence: TGCGCCAGCAGCCTAACAAGGTGGGGGAACACTGAAGCTTTCTTT.

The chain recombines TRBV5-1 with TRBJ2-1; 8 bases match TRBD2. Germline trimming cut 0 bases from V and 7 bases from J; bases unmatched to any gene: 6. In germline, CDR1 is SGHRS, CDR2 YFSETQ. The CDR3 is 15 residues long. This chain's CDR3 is CASSLGVAGWNEQFF. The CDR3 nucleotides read TGCGCCAGCAGCTTGGGGGTAGCGGGGTGGAATGAGCAGTTCTTC.

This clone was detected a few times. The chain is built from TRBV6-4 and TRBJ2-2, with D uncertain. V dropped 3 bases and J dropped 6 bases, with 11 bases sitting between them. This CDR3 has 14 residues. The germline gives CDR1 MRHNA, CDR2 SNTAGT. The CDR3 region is CASSDSGEPGELFF. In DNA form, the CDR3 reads TGTGCCAGCAGTGATAGTGGGGAACCCGGGGAGCTGTTTTTT.

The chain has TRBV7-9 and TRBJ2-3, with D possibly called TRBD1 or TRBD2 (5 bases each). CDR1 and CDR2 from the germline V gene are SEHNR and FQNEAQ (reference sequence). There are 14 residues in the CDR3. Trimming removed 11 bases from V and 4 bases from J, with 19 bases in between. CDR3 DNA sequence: TGTGCCGTCCAAGATGGGGGTTCCGCAGATACGCAGTATTTT. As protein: CAVQDGGSADTQYF.

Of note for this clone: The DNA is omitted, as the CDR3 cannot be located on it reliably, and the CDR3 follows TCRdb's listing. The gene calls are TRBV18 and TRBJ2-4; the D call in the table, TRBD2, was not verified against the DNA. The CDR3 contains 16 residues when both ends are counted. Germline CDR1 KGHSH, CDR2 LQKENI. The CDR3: CASSPPSVPAKNIQYF.

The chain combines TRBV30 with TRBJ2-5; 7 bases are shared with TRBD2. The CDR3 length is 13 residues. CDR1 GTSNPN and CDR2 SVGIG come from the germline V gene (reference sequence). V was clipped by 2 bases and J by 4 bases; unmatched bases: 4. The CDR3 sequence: CAWSRGGVETQYF. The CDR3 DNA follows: TGTGCCTGGAGTAGGGGAGGGGTAGAGACCCAGTACTTC.